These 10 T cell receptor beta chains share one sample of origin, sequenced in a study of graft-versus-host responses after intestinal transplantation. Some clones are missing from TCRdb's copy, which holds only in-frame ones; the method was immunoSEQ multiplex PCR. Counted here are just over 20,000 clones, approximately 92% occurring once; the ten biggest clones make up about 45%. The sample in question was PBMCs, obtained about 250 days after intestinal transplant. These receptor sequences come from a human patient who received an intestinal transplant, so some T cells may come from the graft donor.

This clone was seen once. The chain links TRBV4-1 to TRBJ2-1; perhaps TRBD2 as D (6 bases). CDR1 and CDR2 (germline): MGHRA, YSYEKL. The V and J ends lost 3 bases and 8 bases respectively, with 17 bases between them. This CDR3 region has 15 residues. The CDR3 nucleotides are TGCGCCAGCAGCCATCTAGCGCGAACTGTGGATGAGCAGTTCTTC. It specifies CASSHLARTVDEQFF.

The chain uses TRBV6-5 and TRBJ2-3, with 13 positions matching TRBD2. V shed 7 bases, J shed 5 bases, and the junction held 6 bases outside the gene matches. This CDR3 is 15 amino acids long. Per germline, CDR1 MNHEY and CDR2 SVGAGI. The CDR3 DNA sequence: TGTGCCAGCACCGAACTAGCGGGAGGGGGAGATACGCAGTATTTT. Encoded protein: CASTELAGGGDTQYF.

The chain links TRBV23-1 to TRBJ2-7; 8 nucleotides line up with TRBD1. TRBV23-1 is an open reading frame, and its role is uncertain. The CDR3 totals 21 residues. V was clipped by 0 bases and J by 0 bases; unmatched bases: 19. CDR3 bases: TGCGCCAGCAGTCAATCGCAGGACAGGGCCCCTACGATCTATAGCTCCTACGAGCAGTACTTC. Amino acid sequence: CASSQSQDRAPTIYSSYEQYF.

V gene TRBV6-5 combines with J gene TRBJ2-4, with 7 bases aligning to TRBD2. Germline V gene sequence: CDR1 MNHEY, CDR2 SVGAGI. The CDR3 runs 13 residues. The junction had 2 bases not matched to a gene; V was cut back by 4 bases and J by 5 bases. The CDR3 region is CASSFGRENIQYF. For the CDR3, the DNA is TGTGCCAGCAGTTTTGGGAGGGAAAACATTCAGTACTTC.

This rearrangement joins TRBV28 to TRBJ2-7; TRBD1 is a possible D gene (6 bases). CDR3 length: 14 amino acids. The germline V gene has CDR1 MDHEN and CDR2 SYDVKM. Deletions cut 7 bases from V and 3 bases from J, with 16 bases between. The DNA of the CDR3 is TGTGCCAGCACCCAAGACAGGCCTCTCTACGAGCAGTACTTC. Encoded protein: CASTQDRPLYEQYF. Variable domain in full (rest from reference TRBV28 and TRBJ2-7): DVKVTQSSRYLVKRTGEKVFLECVQDMDHENMFWYRQDPGLGLRLIYFSYDVKMKEKGDIPEGYSVSREKKERFSLILESASTNQTSMYLCASTQDRPLYEQYFGPGTRLTVT.

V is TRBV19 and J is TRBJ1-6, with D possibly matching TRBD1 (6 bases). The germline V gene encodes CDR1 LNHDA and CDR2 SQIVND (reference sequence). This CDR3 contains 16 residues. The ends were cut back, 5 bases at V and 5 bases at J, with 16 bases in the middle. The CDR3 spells CASSAQGRGNNSPLHF. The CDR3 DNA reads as TGTGCCAGTAGTGCACAGGGACGCGGTAATAATTCACCCCTCCACTTT.

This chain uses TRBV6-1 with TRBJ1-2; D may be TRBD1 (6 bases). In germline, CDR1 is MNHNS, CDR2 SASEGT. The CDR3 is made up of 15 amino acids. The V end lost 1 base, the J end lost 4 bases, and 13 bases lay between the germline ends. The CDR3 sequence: CASSEGVGTSYGYTF. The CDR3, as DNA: TGTGCCAGCAGTGAAGGGGTGGGGACAAGCTATGGCTACACCTTC.

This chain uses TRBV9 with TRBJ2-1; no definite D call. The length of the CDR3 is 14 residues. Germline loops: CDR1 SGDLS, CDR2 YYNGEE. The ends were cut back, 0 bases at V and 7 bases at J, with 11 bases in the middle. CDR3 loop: CASSVGPIINEQFF. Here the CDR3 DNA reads TGTGCCAGCAGCGTAGGCCCTATCATTAATGAGCAGTTCTTC.

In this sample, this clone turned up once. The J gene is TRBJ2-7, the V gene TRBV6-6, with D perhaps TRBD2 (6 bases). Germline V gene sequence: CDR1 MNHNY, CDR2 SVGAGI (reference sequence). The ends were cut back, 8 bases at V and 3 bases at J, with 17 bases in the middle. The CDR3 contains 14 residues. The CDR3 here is CASRATGALYEQYF. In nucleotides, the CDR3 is TGTGCCAGCCGGGCAACGGGAGCCCTCTACGAGCAGTACTTC.

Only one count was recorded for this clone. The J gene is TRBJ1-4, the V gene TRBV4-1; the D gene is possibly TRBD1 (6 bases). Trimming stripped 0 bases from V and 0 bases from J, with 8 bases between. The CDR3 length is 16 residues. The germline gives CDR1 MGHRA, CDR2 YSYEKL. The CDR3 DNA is TGCGCCAGCAGCCAAGATAGGGGGACAACTAATGAAAAACTGTTTTTT. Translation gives CASSQDRGTTNEKLFF.